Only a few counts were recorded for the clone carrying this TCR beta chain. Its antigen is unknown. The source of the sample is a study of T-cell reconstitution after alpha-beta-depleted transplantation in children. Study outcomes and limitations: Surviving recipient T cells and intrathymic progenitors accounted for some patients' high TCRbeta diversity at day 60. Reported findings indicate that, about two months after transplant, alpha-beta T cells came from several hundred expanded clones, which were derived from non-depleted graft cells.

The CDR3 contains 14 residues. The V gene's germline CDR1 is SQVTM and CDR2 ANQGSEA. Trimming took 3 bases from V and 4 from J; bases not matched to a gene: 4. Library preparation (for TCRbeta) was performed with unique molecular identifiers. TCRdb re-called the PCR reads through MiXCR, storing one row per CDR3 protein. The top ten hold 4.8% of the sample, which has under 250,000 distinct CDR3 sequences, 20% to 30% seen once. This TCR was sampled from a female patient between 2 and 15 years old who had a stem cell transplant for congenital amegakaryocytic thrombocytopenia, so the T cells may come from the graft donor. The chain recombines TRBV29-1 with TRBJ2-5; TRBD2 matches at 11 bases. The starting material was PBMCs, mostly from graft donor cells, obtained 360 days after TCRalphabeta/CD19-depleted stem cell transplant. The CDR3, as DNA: TGCAGCGTTGAGGCTAGCGGGAGGAGAGAGACCCAGTACTTC. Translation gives CSVEASGRRETQYF.